This is a list of T cell receptor beta chains from one sample in a study of CD8 T cells in Susac syndrome. From the immunoSEQ multiplex PCR reads, TCRdb called clonotypes with MiXCR, one entry per CDR3 protein. Altogether over 150,000 distinct CDR3 sequences are present, about 95% being singletons, with the ten largest covering 0.099%. Sequencing was done on a sample of CD4+ T cells from PBMCs. Receptors were obtained from a human donor with Susac syndrome. CDR3s include the opening cysteine and the closing phenylalanine or tryptophan. The D gene is left open where the match is weak. Only some rows state a clone size, as once, few, many or a class for expanded clones.

V	size	J	D	CDR3	DNA
TRBV5-1	NA	TRBJ2-5	TRBD2	CASSLALAGALETQYF	TGCGCCAGCAGCTTGGCCTTAGCGGGAGCGCTGGAGACCCAGTACTTC
TRBV20-1	once	TRBJ2-1	TRBD2	CSAMETSGGPYNEQFF	TGCAGTGCTATGGAGACTAGCGGGGGACCCTACAATGAGCAGTTCTTC
TRBV20-1	NA	TRBJ1-5	TRBD1	CSARRQGDSNQPQHF	TGCAGTGCTAGGAGACAGGGGGATAGCAATCAGCCCCAGCATTTT
TRBV6-6	NA	TRBJ2-7	TRBD1	CASSRSGTGKNEQYF	TGTGCCAGCAGCCGTTCCGGGACAGGGAAGAACGAGCAGTACTTC
TRBV19	NA	TRBJ1-1	TRBD1	CASETGANTEAFF	TGTGCCAGTGAAACAGGGGCGAACACTGAAGCTTTCTTT
TRBV3-1	NA	TRBJ2-2	TRBD2	CASSQDRLAGGTGELFF	TGTGCCAGCAGCCAAGATCGGCTAGCGGGAGGCACCGGGGAGCTGTTTTTT
TRBV25-1	NA	TRBJ2-1	TRBD2	CASSDSASGDNEQFF	TGTGCCAGCAGTGATTCGGCTAGCGGTGACAATGAGCAGTTCTTC
TRBV6-6	once	TRBJ2-5	TRBD2	CASSTWLAGVETQYF	TGTGCCAGCAGTACGTGGCTAGCGGGGGTAGAGACCCAGTACTTC
TRBV15	NA	TRBJ2-1	NA	CATSVSVRLRYNEQFF	TGTGCCACCAGCGTATCGGTTCGCCTCCGCTACAATGAGCAGTTCTTC
TRBV12-3/TRBV12-4	NA	TRBJ2-5	NA	CASSRFGLVQETQYF	TGTGCCAGCAGCCGCTTTGGGCTGGTCCAAGAGACCCAGTACTTC
TRBV5-1	NA	TRBJ1-1	NA	CASSPDELTEAFF	TGCGCCAGCAGTCCGGACGAACTCACTGAAGCTTTCTTT
TRBV20-1	NA	TRBJ2-5	NA	CSASPPGRQETQYF	TGCAGTGCTAGTCCGCCAGGGCGGCAAGAGACCCAGTACTTC
TRBV20-1	NA	TRBJ2-3	NA	CSGLKADWYTDTQYF	TGCAGTGGGTTAAAGGCGGACTGGTACACAGATACGCAGTATTTT
TRBV28	NA	TRBJ2-7	TRBD2	CASSPIGLARDEQYF	TGTGCCAGCAGTCCAATAGGACTAGCGAGAGACGAGCAGTACTTC
TRBV29-1	NA	TRBJ2-2	NA	CSVEWGRNTGELFF	TGCAGCGTTGAGTGGGGGCGAAACACCGGGGAGCTGTTTTTT
TRBV20-1	NA	TRBJ2-1	NA	CSASPRGEQFF	TGCAGTGCTAGCCCTCGGGGGGAGCAGTTCTTC
TRBV12-3/TRBV12-4	NA	TRBJ2-3	NA	CASSLGGYTDTQYF	TGTGCCAGCAGTTTAGGAGGGTACACAGATACGCAGTATTTT
TRBV29-1	NA	TRBJ1-1	TRBD1	CSAGGRQGNTEAFF	TGCAGCGCCGGGGGGCGACAGGGGAACACTGAAGCTTTCTTT
TRBV11-2	NA	TRBJ1-4	NA	CASRLAQGGKLFF	TGTGCCAGCAGGTTGGCACAGGGCGGAAAACTGTTTTTT
TRBV5-1	NA	TRBJ2-5	NA	CASSGGRMTQETQYF	TGCGCCAGCAGCGGGGGACGGATGACCCAAGAGACCCAGTACTTC
TRBV7-9	NA	TRBJ1-5	NA	CASSAIWGGPQHF	TGTGCCAGCAGCGCGATCTGGGGGGGGCCCCAGCATTTT
TRBV10-3	NA	TRBJ1-1	NA	CASLGHQDAEAFF	TGTGCCTCTCTGGGACACCAGGACGCTGAAGCTTTCTTT
TRBV7-2	NA	TRBJ2-7	TRBD2	CASSYTSGGPEGQYF	TGTGCCAGCAGCTATACTAGCGGGGGGCCAGAGGGGCAGTACTTC
TRBV7-9	NA	TRBJ1-2	NA	CASSFGSYYGYTF	TGTGCCAGCAGCTTCGGCAGCTACTATGGCTACACCTTC
TRBV19	NA	TRBJ2-7	TRBD2	CASRTSGIPYEQYF	TGTGCCAGTAGAACTAGCGGGATCCCTTACGAGCAGTACTTC
TRBV2	NA	TRBJ1-1	NA	CASSEAVWQTEAFF	TGTGCCAGCAGTGAAGCCGTATGGCAAACTGAAGCTTTCTTT
TRBV20-1	NA	TRBJ2-5	NA	CSASRPAGGETQYF	TGCAGTGCTTCCCGACCCGCTGGGGGAGAGACCCAGTACTTC
TRBV6-2/TRBV6-3	NA	TRBJ2-7	TRBD1	CASINGQGYEQYF	TGTGCCAGCATAAACGGACAGGGGTACGAGCAGTACTTC
TRBV12-3/TRBV12-4	NA	TRBJ2-1	TRBD2	CASSFLDSAGAYNEQFF	TGTGCCAGCAGTTTCCTCGATTCAGCGGGAGCTTACAATGAGCAGTTCTTC
TRBV2	NA	TRBJ2-5	TRBD2	CASSETLAGIRETQYF	TGTGCCAGCAGTGAAACACTAGCGGGTATCCGGGAGACCCAGTACTTC
TRBV7-2	once	TRBJ2-7	NA	CASSLASEGSYEQYF	TGTGCCAGCAGCTTAGCCAGCGAGGGATCCTACGAGCAGTACTTC
TRBV12-3/TRBV12-4	few	TRBJ1-5	NA	CASSLTPGRQPQHF	TGTGCCAGCAGTTTGACCCCGGGGAGGCAGCCCCAGCATTTT
TRBV28	NA	TRBJ1-2	NA	CASSSPVKGYTF	TGTGCCAGCAGTTCCCCCGTAAAGGGCTACACCTTC
TRBV7-2	NA	TRBJ2-1	TRBD2	CASSSRLASEEQFF	TGTGCCAGCAGCTCTAGACTAGCATCTGAGGAGCAGTTCTTC
TRBV2	NA	TRBJ1-5	NA	CAGRDSILFRNQPQHF	TGTGCCGGACGAGACAGCATTCTATTTAGAAATCAGCCCCAGCATTTT
TRBV5-1	NA	TRBJ1-1	NA	CASSLGTEAFF	TGTGCCAGCAGCTTGGGGACTGAAGCTTTCTTT
TRBV2	NA	TRBJ2-2	NA	CASSPPGGRNTGELFF	TGTGCCAGCAGTCCCCCGGGTGGGCGGAACACCGGGGAGCTGTTTTTT
TRBV15	NA	TRBJ2-1	TRBD1	CATSRAGTGLDEQFF	TGTGCCACCAGCAGAGCCGGGACAGGTTTGGATGAGCAGTTCTTC
TRBV20-1	NA	TRBJ2-3	TRBD2	CSARPASGLALPDTQYF	TGCAGTGCTAGACCTGCTTCAGGACTAGCCCTGCCAGATACGCAGTATTTT
TRBV12-3/TRBV12-4	NA	TRBJ1-1	NA	CASSLTGKGTEAFF	TGTGCCAGCAGTTTAACAGGGAAGGGCACTGAAGCTTTCTTT
TRBV7-9	NA	TRBJ2-5	TRBD2	CASSPPGLAGSGETQYF	TGTGCCAGCAGCCCGCCTGGACTAGCGGGATCGGGGGAGACCCAGTACTTC
TRBV18	NA	TRBJ2-7	NA	CASSLPGVPHEQYF	TGTGCCAGCTCACTCCCCGGGGTTCCCCACGAGCAGTACTTC
TRBV29-1	NA	TRBJ1-1	TRBD1	CSVARTGLLNTEAFF	TGCAGCGTAGCCCGGACAGGGCTCTTGAACACTGAAGCTTTCTTT
TRBV12-3/TRBV12-4	NA	TRBJ1-3	NA	CASSFGASENTIYF	TGTGCCAGCAGTTTCGGCGCCTCTGAAAACACCATATATTTT
TRBV3-1	few	TRBJ1-1	NA	CASSQGGTGNTEAFF	TGTGCCAGCAGCCAAGGCGGGACGGGGAACACTGAAGCTTTCTTT
TRBV29-1	NA	TRBJ2-7	TRBD1	CSVRRDRGPYEQYF	TGCAGCGTTAGGAGGGACAGGGGGCCCTACGAGCAGTACTTC
TRBV6-2/TRBV6-3	NA	TRBJ1-5	NA	CASSFYPDGTDNQPQHF	TGTGCCAGCAGTTTCTATCCGGACGGGACGGATAATCAGCCCCAGCATTTT
TRBV4-3	NA	TRBJ2-5	NA	CASSQDPEDWGETQYF	TGCGCCAGCAGCCAAGATCCTGAGGACTGGGGGGAGACCCAGTACTTC
TRBV2	NA	TRBJ1-6	TRBD1	CASSQGESPLHF	TGTGCCAGCAGCCAGGGGGAGTCACCCCTCCACTTT
TRBV2	once	TRBJ2-2	TRBD1	CASSEVSGTVNTGELFF	TGTGCCAGCAGTGAAGTTTCGGGGACAGTAAACACCGGGGAGCTGTTTTTT
TRBV5-1	NA	TRBJ2-1	NA	CASSGRIDNEQFF	TGCGCCAGCAGCGGCAGGATAGACAATGAGCAGTTCTTC
TRBV29-1	NA	TRBJ1-1	TRBD1	CSVVDRVSDTEAFF	TGCAGCGTTGTTGACAGGGTGAGCGACACTGAAGCTTTCTTT
TRBV29-1	NA	TRBJ2-3	NA	CSVALIRDGTDTQYF	TGCAGCGTTGCCCTGATCCGGGATGGCACAGATACGCAGTATTTT
TRBV6-1	NA	TRBJ2-7	TRBD1	CASRPTGGLDEQYF	TGTGCCAGCAGGCCGACAGGGGGCTTAGACGAGCAGTACTTC
TRBV7-9	NA	TRBJ1-1	NA	CASTTWLATEAFF	TGTGCCAGCACTACCTGGCTGGCCACTGAAGCTTTCTTT
TRBV30	NA	TRBJ2-1	TRBD2	CAWSSGRSDEQFF	TGTGCCTGGAGTTCCGGGAGGTCGGATGAGCAGTTCTTC
TRBV6-5	NA	TRBJ2-6	NA	CASSHDPGANVLTF	TGTGCCAGCAGTCACGATCCTGGGGCCAACGTCCTGACTTTC
TRBV20-1	NA	TRBJ2-1	TRBD2	CSARDASGGEFF	TGCAGTGCTAGAGATGCTAGCGGGGGAGAGTTCTTC
TRBV6-5	NA	TRBJ2-7	TRBD2	CASRRGGRAEEQYF	TGTGCCAGCCGACGGGGCGGGAGGGCCGAGGAGCAGTACTTC
TRBV20-1	NA	TRBJ2-7	TRBD2	CSAKGLAGGSRSYEQYF	TGCAGTGCCAAGGGACTAGCGGGGGGATCCCGCTCCTACGAGCAGTACTTC